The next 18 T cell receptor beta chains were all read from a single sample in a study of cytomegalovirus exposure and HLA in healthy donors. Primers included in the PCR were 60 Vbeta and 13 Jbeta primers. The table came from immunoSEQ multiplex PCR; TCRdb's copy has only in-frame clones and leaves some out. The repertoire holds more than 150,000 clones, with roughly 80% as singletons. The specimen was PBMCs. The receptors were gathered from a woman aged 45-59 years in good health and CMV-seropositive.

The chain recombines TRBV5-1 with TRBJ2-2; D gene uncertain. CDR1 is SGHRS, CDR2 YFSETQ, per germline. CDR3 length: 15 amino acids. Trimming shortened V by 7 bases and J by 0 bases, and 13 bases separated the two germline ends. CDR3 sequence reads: CASLLDGANTGELFF. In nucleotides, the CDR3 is TGCGCCAGCCTCCTCGATGGAGCGAACACCGGGGAGCTGTTTTTT.

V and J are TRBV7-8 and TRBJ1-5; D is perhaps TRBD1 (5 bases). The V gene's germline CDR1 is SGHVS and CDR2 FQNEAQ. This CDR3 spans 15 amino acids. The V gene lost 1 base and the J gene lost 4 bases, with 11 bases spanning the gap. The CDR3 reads CASSLVGGGNQPQHF. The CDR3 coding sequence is TGTGCCAGCAGCTTAGTTGGGGGAGGTAATCAGCCCCAGCATTTT.

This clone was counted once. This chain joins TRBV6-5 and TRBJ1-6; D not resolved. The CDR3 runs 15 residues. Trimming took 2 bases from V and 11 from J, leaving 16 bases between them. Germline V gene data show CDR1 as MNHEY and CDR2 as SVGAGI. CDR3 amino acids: CASSYVAPQTTPLHF. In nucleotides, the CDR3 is TGTGCCAGCAGTTACGTGGCCCCTCAGACAACACCCCTCCACTTT.

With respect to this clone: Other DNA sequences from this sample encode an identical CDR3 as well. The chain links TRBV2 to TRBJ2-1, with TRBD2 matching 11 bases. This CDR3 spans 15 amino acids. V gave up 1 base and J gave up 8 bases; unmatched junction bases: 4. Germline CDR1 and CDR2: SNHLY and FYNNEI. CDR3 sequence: CASSEGSGGADEQFF. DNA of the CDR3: TGTGCCAGCAGTGAAGGTAGCGGGGGGGCCGATGAGCAGTTCTTC. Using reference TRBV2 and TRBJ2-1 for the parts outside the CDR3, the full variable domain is EPEVTQTPSHQVTQMGQEVILRCVPISNHLYFYWYRQILGQKVEFLVSFYNNEISEKSEIFDDQFSVERPDGSNFTLKIRSTKLEDSAMYFCASSEGSGGADEQFFGPGTRLTVL.

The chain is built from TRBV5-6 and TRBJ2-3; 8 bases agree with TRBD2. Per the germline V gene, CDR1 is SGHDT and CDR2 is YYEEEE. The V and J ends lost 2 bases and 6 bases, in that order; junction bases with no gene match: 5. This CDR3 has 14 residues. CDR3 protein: CASSLSAGADTQYF. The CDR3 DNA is TGTGCCAGCAGCTTATCAGCGGGGGCCGATACGCAGTATTTT.

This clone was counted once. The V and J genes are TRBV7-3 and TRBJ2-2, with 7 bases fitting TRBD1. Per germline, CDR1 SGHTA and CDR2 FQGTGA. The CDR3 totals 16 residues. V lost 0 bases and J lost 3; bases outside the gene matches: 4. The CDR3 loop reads CASSLTGGKDTGELFF. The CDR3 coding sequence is TGTGCCAGCAGCTTAACAGGGGGCAAGGACACCGGGGAGCTGTTTTTT. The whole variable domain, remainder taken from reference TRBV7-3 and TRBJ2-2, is GAGVSQTPSNKVTEKGKYVELRCDPISGHTALYWYRQSLGQGPEFLIYFQGTGAADDSGLPNDRFFAVRPEGSVSTLKIQRTERGDSAVYLCASSLTGGKDTGELFFGEGSRLTVL.

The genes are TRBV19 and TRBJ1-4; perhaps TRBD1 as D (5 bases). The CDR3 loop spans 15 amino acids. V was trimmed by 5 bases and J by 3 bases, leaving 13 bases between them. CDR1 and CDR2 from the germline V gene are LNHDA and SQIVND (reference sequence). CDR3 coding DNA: TGTGCCAGTAGTGTCCAGGGTTCGGCTAATGAAAAACTGTTTTTT. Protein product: CASSVQGSANEKLFF.

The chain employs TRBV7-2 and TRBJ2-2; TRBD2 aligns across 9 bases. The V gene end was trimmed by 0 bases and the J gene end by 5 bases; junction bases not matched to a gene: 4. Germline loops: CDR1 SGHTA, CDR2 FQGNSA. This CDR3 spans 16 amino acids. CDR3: CASSLAVAGETGELFF. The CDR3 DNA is TGTGCCAGCAGCTTAGCGGTAGCGGGGGAAACCGGGGAGCTGTTTTTT.

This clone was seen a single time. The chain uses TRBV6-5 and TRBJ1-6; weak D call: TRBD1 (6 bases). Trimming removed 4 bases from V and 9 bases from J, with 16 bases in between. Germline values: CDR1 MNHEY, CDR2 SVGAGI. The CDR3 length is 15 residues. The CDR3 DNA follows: TGTGCCAGCAGTTCCCCTGAGGGGGAGTCTTCACCCCTCCACTTT. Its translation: CASSSPEGESSPLHF.

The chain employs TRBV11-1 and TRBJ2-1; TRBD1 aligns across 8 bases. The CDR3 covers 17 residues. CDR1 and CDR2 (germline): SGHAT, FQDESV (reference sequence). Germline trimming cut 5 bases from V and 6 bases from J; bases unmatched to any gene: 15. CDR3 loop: CASSPRRTGGISNEQFF. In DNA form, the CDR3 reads TGTGCCAGCAGCCCTCGCCGCACAGGGGGGATCAGCAATGAGCAGTTCTTC.

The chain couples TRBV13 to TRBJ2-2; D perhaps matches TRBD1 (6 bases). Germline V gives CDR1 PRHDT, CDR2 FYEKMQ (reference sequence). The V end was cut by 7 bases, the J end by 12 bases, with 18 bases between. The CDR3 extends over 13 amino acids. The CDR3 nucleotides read TGTGCCAGCACCACACCTCCGGGACATAAGCTGTTTTTT. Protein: CASTTPPGHKLFF.

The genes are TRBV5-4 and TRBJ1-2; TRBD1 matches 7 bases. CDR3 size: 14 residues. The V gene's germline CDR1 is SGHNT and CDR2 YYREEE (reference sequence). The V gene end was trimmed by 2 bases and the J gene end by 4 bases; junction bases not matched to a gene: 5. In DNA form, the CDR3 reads TGTGCCAGCAGCTTACAGGGGACCACCTATGGCTACACCTTC. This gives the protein CASSLQGTTYGYTF.

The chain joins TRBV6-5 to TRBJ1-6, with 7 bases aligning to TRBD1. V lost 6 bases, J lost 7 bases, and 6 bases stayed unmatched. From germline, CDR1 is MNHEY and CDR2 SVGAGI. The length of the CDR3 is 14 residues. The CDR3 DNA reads TGTGCCAGCAGGAACCCAGGGGGGAATTCACCCCTCCACTTT. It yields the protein CASRNPGGNSPLHF.

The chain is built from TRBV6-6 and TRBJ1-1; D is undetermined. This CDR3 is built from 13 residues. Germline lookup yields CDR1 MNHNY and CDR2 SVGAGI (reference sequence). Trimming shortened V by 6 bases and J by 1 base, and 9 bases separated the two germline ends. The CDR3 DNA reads TGTGCCAGCAGCGAGACTTGGAACACTGAAGCTTTCTTT. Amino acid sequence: CASSETWNTEAFF.

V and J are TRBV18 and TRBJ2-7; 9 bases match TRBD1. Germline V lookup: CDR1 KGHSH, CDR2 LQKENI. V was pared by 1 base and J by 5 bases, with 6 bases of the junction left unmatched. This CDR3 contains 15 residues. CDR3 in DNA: TGTGCCAGCTCACCACGTTCCACAGGGGGCAACGAGCAGTACTTC. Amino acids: CASSPRSTGGNEQYF.

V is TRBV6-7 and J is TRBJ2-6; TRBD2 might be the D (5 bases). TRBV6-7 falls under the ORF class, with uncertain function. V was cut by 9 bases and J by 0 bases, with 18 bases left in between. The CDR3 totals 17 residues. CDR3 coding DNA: TGTGCCAGTCCCCAGCAGCGGCTATCCTCTGGGGCCAACGTCCTGACTTTC. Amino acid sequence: CASPQQRLSSGANVLTF.

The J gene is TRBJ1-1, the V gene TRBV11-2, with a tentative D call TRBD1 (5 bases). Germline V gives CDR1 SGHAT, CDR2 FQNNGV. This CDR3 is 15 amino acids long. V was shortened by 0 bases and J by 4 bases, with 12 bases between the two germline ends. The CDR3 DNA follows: TGTGCCAGCAGCTTAGACGCAGGGTTGAGCACTGAAGCTTTCTTT. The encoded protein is CASSLDAGLSTEAFF.

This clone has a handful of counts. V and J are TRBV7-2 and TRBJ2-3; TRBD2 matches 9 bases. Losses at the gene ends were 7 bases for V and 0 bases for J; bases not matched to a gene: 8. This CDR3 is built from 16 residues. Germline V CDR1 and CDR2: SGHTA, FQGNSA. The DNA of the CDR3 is TGTGCCAGCACGCCCGGGGGACTAGCCAGCACAGATACGCAGTATTTT. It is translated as CASTPGGLASTDTQYF.